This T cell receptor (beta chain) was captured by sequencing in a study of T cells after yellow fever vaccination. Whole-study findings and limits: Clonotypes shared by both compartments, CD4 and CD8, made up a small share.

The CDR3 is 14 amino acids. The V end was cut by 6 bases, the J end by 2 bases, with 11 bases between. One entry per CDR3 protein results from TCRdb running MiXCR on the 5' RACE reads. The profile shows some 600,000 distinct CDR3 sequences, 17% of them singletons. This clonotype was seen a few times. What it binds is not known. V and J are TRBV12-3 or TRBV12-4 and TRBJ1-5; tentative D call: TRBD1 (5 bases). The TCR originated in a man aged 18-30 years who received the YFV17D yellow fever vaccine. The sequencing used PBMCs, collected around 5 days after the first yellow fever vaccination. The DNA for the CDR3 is TGTGCCAGCAGGGAAGGGACGGGCAATCAGCCCCAGCATTTT. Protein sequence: CASREGTGNQPQHF.